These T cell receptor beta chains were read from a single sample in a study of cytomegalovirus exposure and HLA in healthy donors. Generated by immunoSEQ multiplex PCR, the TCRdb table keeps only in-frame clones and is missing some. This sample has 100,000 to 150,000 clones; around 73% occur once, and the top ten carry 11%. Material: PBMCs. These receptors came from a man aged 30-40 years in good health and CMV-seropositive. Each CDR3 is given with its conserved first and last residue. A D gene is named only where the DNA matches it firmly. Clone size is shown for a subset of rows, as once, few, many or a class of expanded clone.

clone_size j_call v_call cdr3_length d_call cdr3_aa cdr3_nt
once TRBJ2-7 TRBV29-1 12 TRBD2 CSVAGTSLEQYF TGCAGCGTCGCCGGGACTAGCCTCGAGCAGTACTTC
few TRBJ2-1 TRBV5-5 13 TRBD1 CATGTEEYNEQFF TGTGCCACCGGGACAGAAGAGTACAATGAGCAGTTCTTC
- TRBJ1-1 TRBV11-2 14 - CASSLLAGSTEAFF TGTGCCAGCAGCCTCTTGGCAGGATCAACTGAAGCTTTCTTT
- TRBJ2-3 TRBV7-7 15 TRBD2 CASSPGTSGSDTQYF TGTGCTAGCAGCCCCGGGACTAGCGGGAGTGATACGCAGTATTTT
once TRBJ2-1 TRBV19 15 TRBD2 CASSNPGLAGNEQFF TGTGCCAGTAGTAACCCGGGACTAGCGGGGAATGAGCAGTTCTTC
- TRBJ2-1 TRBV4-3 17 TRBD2 CASSQVGRTSMIHEQFF TGCGCCAGCAGCCAAGTAGGGCGGACTAGCATGATCCATGAGCAGTTCTTC
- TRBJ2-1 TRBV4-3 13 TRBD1 CASRDRGSGEQFF TGCGCCAGCAGGGACAGGGGAAGTGGGGAGCAGTTCTTC
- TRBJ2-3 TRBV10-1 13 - CASSARATDTQYF TGCGCCAGCAGTGCGAGGGCCACAGATACGCAGTATTTT
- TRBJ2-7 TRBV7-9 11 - CASSSTYEQYF TGTGCCAGCAGCTCTACCTACGAGCAGTACTTC
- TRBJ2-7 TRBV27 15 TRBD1 CASSYMGQGAYEQYF TGTGCCAGCAGTTATATGGGACAGGGGGCTTACGAGCAGTACTTC
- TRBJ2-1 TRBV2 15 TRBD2 CASSFSGRGHNEQFF TGTGCCAGCAGCTTTAGCGGGAGGGGACACAATGAGCAGTTCTTC
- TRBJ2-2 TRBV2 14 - CASIVTPNTGELFF TGTGCCAGCATTGTGACACCCAACACCGGGGAGCTGTTTTTT
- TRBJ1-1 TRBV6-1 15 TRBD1 CASSEGTGANTEAFF TGTGCCAGCAGTGAAGGGACAGGGGCTAACACTGAAGCTTTCTTT
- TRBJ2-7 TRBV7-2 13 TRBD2 CASSFGGSYEQYF TGTGCCAGCAGCTTTGGCGGGAGCTACGAGCAGTACTTC
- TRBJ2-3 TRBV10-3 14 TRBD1 CAIRPGTGNNTQYF TGTGCCATCAGGCCCGGGACAGGGAATAATACGCAGTATTTT
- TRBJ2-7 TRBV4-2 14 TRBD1 CASSQATGTYEQYF TGTGCCAGCAGCCAAGCGACAGGGACCTACGAGCAGTACTTC
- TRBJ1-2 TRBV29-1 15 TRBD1 CSVWGDRGQDYGYTF TGCAGCGTCTGGGGTGACAGGGGGCAAGACTATGGCTACACCTTC
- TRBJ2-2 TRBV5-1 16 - CASSSGGGANTGELFF TGCGCCAGCAGCTCTGGGGGCGGAGCGAACACCGGGGAGCTGTTTTTT
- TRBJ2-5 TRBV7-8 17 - CASSPQLGVGGQETQYF TGTGCCAGCAGCCCCCAGCTAGGGGTGGGGGGACAAGAGACCCAGTACTTC
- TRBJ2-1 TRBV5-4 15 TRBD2 CASRGERGDYNEQFF TGTGCCAGCAGGGGAGAGCGGGGCGACTACAATGAGCAGTTCTTC
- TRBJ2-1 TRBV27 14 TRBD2 CASSGGVSYNEQFF TGTGCCAGCAGCGGGGGGGTTTCCTACAATGAGCAGTTCTTC
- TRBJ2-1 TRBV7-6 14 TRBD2 CASSKAGLPYEQFF TGTGCCAGCAGCAAGGCGGGACTACCCTACGAGCAGTTCTTC
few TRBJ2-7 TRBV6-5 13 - CASSYNRDYEQYF TGTGCCAGCAGCTACAACAGGGACTACGAGCAGTACTTC
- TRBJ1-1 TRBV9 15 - CASSARDTLGTEAFF TGTGCTAGCAGCGCTAGGGACACCCTGGGCACTGAAGCTTTCTTT
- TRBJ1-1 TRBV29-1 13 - CSVGSGRGTEAFF TGCAGCGTCGGGTCGGGGAGGGGGACTGAAGCTTTCTTT